The following is a T cell receptor (beta chain) sequence with its context. What it binds is unknown. The data were taken from a study of vaccination effects on CD4 cells after COVID-19. Study observations and caveats: Healthy vaccinees had only 1 of 255 vaccine-induced clones cross-react with common cold coronaviruses.

Sequencing in the ViraFEST assay came after antigen-specific CD4+ T cells had been expanded with viral peptide pools, which were used to stimulate PBMC. CD4+ T cells were isolated after around ten days of culture. Participants got two doses of BNT162b2 or mRNA-1273 vaccine. According to the study, vaccine recipients showed no prior SARS-CoV-2 infection and negative nucleocapsid antibodies. Cultures of fewer than 2.5 million PBMC per well contained approximately 10 IU/ml IL-2 plus 10 ug/ml peptides. Profiling relied on immunoSEQ multiplex PCR, and the TCRdb table lists in-frame clones only, not all of them. The table has around 67,000 clones, around 81% seen once; the top ten hold more than 1%. V shed 4 bases and J 6 bases; nucleotides not matched to a gene: 5. The V gene's germline CDR1 is KGHSH and CDR2 LQKENI. The CDR3 runs to 13 residues.

V gene TRBV18 combines with J gene TRBJ1-2; TRBD1 matches at 7 bases. Sequencing used CD4+ T cells from PBMCs cultured with HCoV-229E spike peptides, obtained after COVID-19 vaccination. This TCR was recovered from a human donor who received a COVID-19 vaccine. The CDR3 nucleotides read TGTGCCAGCTCACGAATGCAGGGGGATGGCTACACCTTC. It encodes CASSRMQGDGYTF.